Below are 30 T cell receptor beta chains sequenced from a single sample in a study of radiotherapy plus CTLA-4 blockade in lung cancer listed by TCRdb under 2018. Library preparation employed the immunoSEQ multiplex PCR assay. TCRdb limited this immuneACCESS table to in-frame rearrangements with V and J called. A share of clones is missing; checked studies link under half to unresolved V genes, and the rest is unexplained. The sample contains roughly 130,000 clones, approximately 90% of them found a single time. The ten top clones hold 6.9% of the sample. The material was peripheral blood, obtained from a patient treated with radiotherapy plus ipilimumab. The source is a human donor with non-small cell lung cancer that progressed on radiotherapy plus ipilimumab.

This clone was found a few times. The J gene is TRBJ1-2, the V gene TRBV19; 7 bases are a match to TRBD1. From germline, CDR1 is LNHDA and CDR2 SQIVND (reference sequence). The CDR3 totals 16 residues. Germline trimming cut 5 bases from V and 4 bases from J; bases unmatched to any gene: 13. CDR3 bases: TGTGCCAGTAGTGTCCGACAGGGATTGTATGGCTATGGCTACACCTTC. Its protein is CASSVRQGLYGYGYTF.

The CDR3 DNA sequence: TGTGCCAGCAGCCAAGTAGAGGGTAACAATGAGCAGTTCTTC. Translating gives CASSQVEGNNEQFF. The rearrangement uses TRBV4-2 and TRBJ2-1; possible D gene TRBD2, 5 bases. This CDR3 contains 14 residues. The germline V and J ends were trimmed by 1 base and 5 bases, with 9 bases remaining between them. CDR1 is LGHNA, CDR2 YNFKEQ, per germline.

The chain joins TRBV5-1 to TRBJ2-1; 9 bases are a match to TRBD2. Losses at the gene ends were 6 bases for V and 7 bases for J; bases not matched to a gene: 11. Germline assignment: CDR1 SGHRS and CDR2 YFSETQ. The CDR3 is 15 amino acids. The chain's CDR3 is CASTPSSGSPNEQFF. CDR3 in DNA: TGCGCCAGCACCCCTAGTAGCGGGAGTCCGAATGAGCAGTTCTTC.

V gene TRBV5-1 combines with J gene TRBJ2-3; 7 nucleotides agree with TRBD2. Germline values: CDR1 SGHRS, CDR2 YFSETQ. This CDR3 spans 17 amino acids. V shed 4 bases, J shed 7 bases, and the junction held 18 bases outside the gene matches. The CDR3 is CASSRLEGEGRRNTQYF. The CDR3 region has the DNA TGCGCCAGCAGCCGTCTCGAAGGGGAGGGACGGCGGAATACGCAGTATTTT.

The chain couples TRBV5-1 to TRBJ2-3; D not resolved. Deletions cut 1 base from V and 2 bases from J, with 8 bases between. Germline CDR1 is SGHRS and CDR2 is YFSETQ. The CDR3 contains 14 residues. The CDR3 loop reads CASSLIGPTDTQYF. The DNA of the CDR3 is TGCGCCAGCAGCTTGATCGGTCCCACAGATACGCAGTATTTT.

The chain has TRBV5-1 and TRBJ2-1; 13 bases are a match to TRBD2. Trimming removed 4 bases from V and 3 bases from J; junction bases left unmatched: 4. Germline CDR1 and CDR2: SGHRS and YFSETQ. The CDR3 covers 16 residues. Here the CDR3 reads CASSDGTSGNYNEQFF. Here the CDR3 DNA reads TGCGCCAGCAGCGACGGGACTAGCGGGAACTACAATGAGCAGTTCTTC.

The gene calls are TRBV5-1 and TRBJ2-1; 10 positions match TRBD2. This CDR3 has 15 amino acids. The germline gives CDR1 SGHRS, CDR2 YFSETQ. The V gene end was trimmed by 5 bases and the J gene end by 4 bases; junction bases not matched to a gene: 6. The DNA of the CDR3 is TGCGCCAGCAGGTTACTAGCGGGATTGTACAATGAGCAGTTCTTC. This translates into CASRLLAGLYNEQFF.

The CDR3 region is CASSPSRELFF. DNA of the CDR3: TGTGCCAGCTCTCCCTCCCGGGAGCTGTTTTTT. V is TRBV18 and J is TRBJ2-2; D unclear. CDR1 and CDR2 (germline): KGHSH, LQKENI. The V end lost 6 bases, the J end lost 9 bases, and 8 bases lay between the germline ends. The CDR3 is 11 residues long.

The CDR3: CASSVTVRGRYSGANVLTF. The CDR3 DNA sequence: TGTGCCAGCAGCGTTACCGTGCGGGGACGATACTCTGGGGCCAACGTCCTGACTTTC. The rearrangement uses TRBV9 and TRBJ2-6; possible D gene TRBD2, 6 bases. CDR3 length: 19 amino acids. V was cut by 2 bases and J by 0 bases, with 18 bases left in between. Germline CDR1 and CDR2: SGDLS and YYNGEE.

The chain combines TRBV28 with TRBJ2-7; 10 bases line up with TRBD1. Germline lookup yields CDR1 MDHEN and CDR2 SYDVKM. With V trimmed by 4 bases and J by 2 bases, 5 bases remained unmatched. This CDR3 has 15 residues. CDR3 loop: CASSSPGTGAYEQYF. As DNA, the CDR3 is TGTGCCAGCAGTTCACCCGGGACAGGGGCCTACGAGCAGTACTTC.

This rearrangement joins TRBV15 to TRBJ2-1; D gene ambiguous. This CDR3 is built from 13 residues. CDR1 LNHNV and CDR2 YYDKDF come from the germline V gene (reference sequence). Trimming pared 3 bases from V and 7 bases from J, leaving 10 bases between. CDR3 region: CATSSGDGNEQFF. The CDR3 coding sequence is TGTGCCACCAGCAGCGGCGATGGGAATGAGCAGTTCTTC.

This clone was recorded only once. The rearrangement uses TRBV11-2 and TRBJ2-7; 9 bases align to TRBD2. This CDR3 comprises 14 residues. J gave up 0 bases and V 6 bases, and 3 bases lay outside the gene matches. The germline gives CDR1 SGHAT, CDR2 FQNNGV. The CDR3 loop is CASSLAGISYEQYF. CDR3 nucleotide sequence: TGTGCCAGCAGTCTAGCGGGGATCTCCTACGAGCAGTACTTC.

This chain joins TRBV19 and TRBJ2-7; 8 bases map to TRBD2. The CDR3 consists of 16 residues. Germline V gene sequence: CDR1 LNHDA, CDR2 SQIVND (reference sequence). V was pared by 5 bases and J by 3 bases, with 12 bases of the junction left unmatched. This chain's CDR3 is CASSVSGGLAHYEQYF. The CDR3 DNA follows: TGTGCCAGTAGTGTAAGCGGAGGACTAGCCCACTACGAGCAGTACTTC. Looking up the rest from reference TRBV19 and TRBJ2-7 gives the full variable domain: DGGITQSPKYLFRKEGQNVTLSCEQNLNHDAMYWYRQDPGQGLRLIYYSQIVNDFQKGDIAEGYSVSREKKESFPLTVTSAQKNPTAFYLCASSVSGGLAHYEQYFGPGTRLTVT.

The genes are TRBV7-3 and TRBJ2-1; 7 nucleotides agree with TRBD2. The germline V gene encodes CDR1 SGHTA and CDR2 FQGTGA. The CDR3 runs 14 residues. J lost 5 bases, V lost 0 bases, and 1 base had no gene match. The CDR3, as DNA: TGTGCCAGCAGCTTAACGGGAGGGAACAATGAGCAGTTCTTC. This sequence encodes CASSLTGGNNEQFF.

The chain uses TRBV9 and TRBJ2-1; 8 nucleotides line up with TRBD2. The germline V gene encodes CDR1 SGDLS and CDR2 YYNGEE. The V segment lost 4 bases and the J segment 0 bases; nucleotides outside the gene matches: 12. This CDR3 region has 18 residues. As DNA, the CDR3 is TGTGCCAGCAGCTCAGGGCTAGCGGGTCCGAACTCCTACAATGAGCAGTTCTTC. This gives the protein CASSSGLAGPNSYNEQFF.

The chain combines TRBV2 with TRBJ1-3, with D tentatively TRBD1 (5 bases). Germline V CDR1 and CDR2: SNHLY, FYNNEI. This CDR3 has 16 residues. Trimming pared 5 bases from V and 1 base from J, leaving 15 bases between. For the CDR3, the DNA is TGTGCCAGCAGTAACAATCTCCAGGGATCTGGAAACACCATATATTTT. The encoded protein is CASSNNLQGSGNTIYF.

The genes are TRBV6-1 and TRBJ2-1; 7 positions agree with TRBD1. Per germline, CDR1 MNHNS and CDR2 SASEGT. The length of the CDR3 is 13 residues. V lost 8 bases to trimming and J lost 4 bases; unmatched junction nucleotides: 5. CDR3: CASRRDRYNEQFF. CDR3 in DNA: TGTGCCAGCCGACGGGACAGATACAATGAGCAGTTCTTC.

The chain has TRBV28 and TRBJ1-2; D not certain. The V gene's germline CDR1 is MDHEN and CDR2 SYDVKM. V lost 6 bases, J lost 8 bases, and 19 bases lay in between. This CDR3 contains 14 residues. In DNA, the CDR3 is TGTGCCAGCAGACCCGTCAGAGTGAAAGTGGGCTACACCTTC. It is translated as CASRPVRVKVGYTF.

The count of this clone is one. The genes are TRBV5-1 and TRBJ2-1; D may correspond to TRBD1 or TRBD2 (5 bases each). The CDR3 spans 16 residues. The V end was cut by 1 base, the J end by 1 base, with 12 bases between. In germline, CDR1 is SGHRS, CDR2 YFSETQ. CDR3 amino acids: CASSLSSGQSYNEQFF. DNA for the CDR3: TGCGCCAGCAGCTTGTCAAGCGGACAATCCTACAATGAGCAGTTCTTC.

A single count supports this clone. This chain joins TRBV2 and TRBJ2-2; 13 bases are shared with TRBD2. Trimming at V came to 5 bases and at J to 4 bases, leaving 1 base not matched to a gene. Germline V gene lookup returns CDR1 SNHLY and CDR2 FYNNEI. This CDR3 spans 15 amino acids. The CDR3 DNA sequence: TGTGCCAGCAGTAGGACTAGCGGGGGCACCGGGGAGCTGTTTTTT. Amino acids: CASSRTSGGTGELFF.

This chain joins TRBV30 and TRBJ1-2; the D is unclear. The CDR3 totals 11 residues. The ends were cut back, 1 base at V and 11 bases at J, with 11 bases in the middle. CDR1 and CDR2 (germline): GTSNPN, SVGIG (reference sequence). The CDR3 DNA sequence: TGTGCCTGGAGTGGGGCGGCCGCTTACACCTTC. Translation: CAWSGAAAYTF.

The V call is TRBV4-2, the J call TRBJ2-5; D is unresolved. CDR1 is LGHNA and CDR2 is YNFKEQ in the germline V gene. The ends were cut back, 0 bases at V and 5 bases at J, with 7 bases in the middle. The CDR3 contains 13 residues. The chain's CDR3 is CASSQEARETQYF. As DNA, the CDR3 is TGTGCCAGCAGCCAAGAGGCGAGGGAGACCCAGTACTTC.

This chain joins TRBV6-6 and TRBJ2-1; 7 bases match TRBD2. The CDR3 has 15 residues. Losses at the gene ends were 0 bases for V and 5 bases for J; bases not matched to a gene: 4. Germline V CDR1 and CDR2: MNHNY, SVGAGI (reference sequence). This CDR3 is CASSYSSGQNNEQFF. CDR3 in DNA: TGTGCCAGCAGTTACTCTAGCGGGCAGAACAATGAGCAGTTCTTC.

This rearrangement joins TRBV10-2 to TRBJ1-1, with D possibly matching TRBD1 (6 bases). Trimming left V 8 bases short and J 2 bases short, with 21 bases between. CDR1 WSHSY and CDR2 SAAADI come from the germline V gene. The CDR3 contains 16 residues. This CDR3 reads CASGDSDSLFNTEAFF. For the CDR3, the DNA is TGCGCCAGCGGGGATTCGGACAGCCTTTTTAACACTGAAGCTTTCTTT.

The chain uses TRBV18 and TRBJ2-7; D could derive from TRBD1 or TRBD2 (5 bases each). Trimming removed 0 bases at V and 7 bases at J, with 7 bases between. The CDR3 covers 12 residues. Germline CDR1 KGHSH, CDR2 LQKENI. The CDR3 loop is CASSPPGTEQYF. DNA of the CDR3: TGTGCCAGCTCACCACCAGGGACGGAGCAGTACTTC. Full variable domain (outside the CDR3, taken from reference TRBV18 and TRBJ2-7): NAGVMQNPRHLVRRRGQEARLRCSPMKGHSHVYWYRQLPEEGLKFMVYLQKENIIDESGMPKERFSAEFPKEGPSILRIQQVVRGDSAAYFCASSPPGTEQYFGPGTRLTVT.

This chain uses TRBV6-5 with TRBJ2-7, with 7 bases fitting TRBD2. J gave up 3 bases and V 1 base, and 0 bases lay outside the gene matches. The CDR3 consists of 13 residues. Germline CDR1 MNHEY, CDR2 SVGAGI. CDR3 in amino acids: CASSYLAGYEQYF. As DNA, the CDR3 is TGTGCCAGCAGTTACTTAGCGGGCTACGAGCAGTACTTC.

V and J are TRBV7-8 and TRBJ2-5; D gene ambiguous. The CDR3 is 13 amino acids. Trimming removed 4 bases from V and 5 bases from J, with 11 bases in between. Germline V CDR1 and CDR2: SGHVS, FQNEAQ. The CDR3 DNA is TGTGCCAGCAGCTCTTCAGTTCCGGAGACCCAGTACTTC. Its translation: CASSSSVPETQYF.

Here the CDR3 DNA reads TGCGCCAGCCATCCGGCGGGGACAGGGACCTTTGGCTACACCTTC. It specifies CASHPAGTGTFGYTF. The chain links TRBV5-1 to TRBJ1-2; 9 nucleotides line up with TRBD1. V was clipped by 7 bases and J by 7 bases; unmatched bases: 14. The CDR3 sequence is 15 residues long. Germline V gene sequence: CDR1 SGHRS, CDR2 YFSETQ.

This clone was recorded a few times. The chain is built from TRBV6-4 and TRBJ2-2; D possibly matches TRBD1 or TRBD2 (5 bases each). Germline CDR1 reads MRHNA; CDR2 reads SNTAGT. With 5 bases removed from V and 1 base from J, the gap between germline ends came to 8 bases. The CDR3 covers 14 residues. The CDR3 region has the DNA TGTGCCAGCAGTCGAGGGGAGAACACCGGGGAGCTGTTTTTT. It yields the protein CASSRGENTGELFF.

This clone has only one observation. This chain connects TRBV29-1 to TRBJ1-1; the D gene is possibly TRBD1 (6 bases). The V gene lost 7 bases and the J gene lost 1 base, with 13 bases spanning the gap. The CDR3 covers 13 residues. CDR1 SQVTM and CDR2 ANQGSEA come from the germline V gene. The CDR3 nucleotides are TGCAGCGGGGGGGACACTCAGAACACTGAAGCTTTCTTT. This sequence encodes CSGGDTQNTEAFF.